This T cell receptor beta chain was obtained from a study of CD8 T cells in ankylosing spondylitis. Notes on the study in general: Clones linked to the disease showed a CD8+ phenotype. They occurred at relatively low frequencies in peripheral blood. It was reported that disease-linked clones were significantly enriched in matched ankylosing spondylitis synovial fluid. There was a TCR beta motif, made of fewer than 10 highly homologous variants, that appeared characteristic of ankylosing spondylitis blood.

MiXCR, run by TCRdb on the 5' RACE reads, gives a single entry per CDR3 protein. The sample records about 460,000 distinct CDR3 sequences, about 5.7% being singletons. This CDR3 has 15 amino acids. Trimming removed 5 bases at V and 7 bases at J, with 18 bases between. Per germline, CDR1 SGHTA and CDR2 FQGNSA. A remark on this clonotype: Antigen unknown.

This sequence joins TRBV7-2 and TRBJ2-1; TRBD1 might be the D (6 bases). The receptor was derived from a male donor with ankylosing spondylitis. Sample: blood, either unsorted or a sorted T cell fraction (not recorded which). The CDR3, as DNA: TGTGCCAGCAGCCCCGCGGACAGAAGGGAGAATGAGCAGTTCTTC. Its translation: CASSPADRRENEQFF.